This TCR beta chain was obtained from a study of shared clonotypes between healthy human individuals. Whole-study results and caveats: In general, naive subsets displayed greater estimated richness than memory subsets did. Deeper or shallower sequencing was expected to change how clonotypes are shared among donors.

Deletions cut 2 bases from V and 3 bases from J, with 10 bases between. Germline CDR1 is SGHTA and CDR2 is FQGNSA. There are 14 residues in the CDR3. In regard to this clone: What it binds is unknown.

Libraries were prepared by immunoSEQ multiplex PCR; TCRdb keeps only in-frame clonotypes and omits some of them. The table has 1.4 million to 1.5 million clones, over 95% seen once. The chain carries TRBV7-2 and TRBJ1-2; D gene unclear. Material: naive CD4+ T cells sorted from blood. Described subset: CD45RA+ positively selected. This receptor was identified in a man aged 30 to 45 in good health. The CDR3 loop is CASSLTGPDYGYTF. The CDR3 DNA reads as TGTGCCAGCAGCTTAACCGGGCCGGACTATGGCTACACCTTC.